This is a list of T cell receptor beta chains from one sample in a study of blood T cell repertoires in COVID-19. Libraries were prepared by immunoSEQ multiplex PCR; TCRdb keeps only in-frame clonotypes and omits some of them. The table has roughly 110,000 clones, 80% seen once; the top ten hold roughly 4%. The specimen sequenced was peripheral blood. The receptors were gathered from an older man with acute or convalescent COVID-19. Both conserved end residues are part of each CDR3. D genes are given only for firm matches. The size field is filled for only some rows; it gives once, few, many or a size class.

cdr3_length: 13; d_call: TRBD1; clone_size: few; j_call: TRBJ2-1; v_call: TRBV3-1/TRBV3-2; cdr3_aa: CASSPNRGNEQFF; cdr3_nt: TGTGCCAGCAGCCCAAACAGGGGGAATGAGCAGTTCTTC
cdr3_length: 15; d_call: TRBD1; clone_size: -; j_call: TRBJ2-3; v_call: TRBV5-1; cdr3_aa: CASTTTGGLGDTQYF; cdr3_nt: TGCGCCAGCACCACCACAGGGGGCTTAGGAGATACGCAGTATTTT
cdr3_length: 12; d_call: -; clone_size: -; j_call: TRBJ2-4; v_call: TRBV12-3/TRBV12-4; cdr3_aa: CASSHAGNIQYF; cdr3_nt: TGTGCCAGCAGCCACGCGGGGAACATTCAGTACTTC
cdr3_length: 13; d_call: -; clone_size: -; j_call: TRBJ2-7; v_call: TRBV28; cdr3_aa: CASSLYGSYEQYF; cdr3_nt: TGTGCCAGCAGTTTGTACGGCTCCTACGAGCAGTACTTC
cdr3_length: 14; d_call: -; clone_size: -; j_call: TRBJ1-5; v_call: TRBV10-3; cdr3_aa: CAISESAGQQPQHF; cdr3_nt: TGTGCCATCAGTGAGTCGGCAGGTCAGCAGCCCCAGCATTTT
cdr3_length: 16; d_call: TRBD1; clone_size: -; j_call: TRBJ2-2; v_call: TRBV18; cdr3_aa: CASSPRQGRNTGELFF; cdr3_nt: TGTGCCAGCTCACCGAGACAGGGGCGGAACACCGGGGAGCTGTTTTTT
cdr3_length: 14; d_call: TRBD1; clone_size: -; j_call: TRBJ1-5; v_call: TRBV10-2; cdr3_aa: CASGGQLEHQPQHF; cdr3_nt: TGCGCCAGCGGGGGACAGTTAGAGCATCAGCCCCAGCATTTT
cdr3_length: 15; d_call: TRBD1; clone_size: -; j_call: TRBJ1-2; v_call: TRBV3-1/TRBV3-2; cdr3_aa: CASSPRGQGASGYTF; cdr3_nt: TGTGCCAGCAGCCCCCGCGGTCAGGGGGCTTCCGGCTACACCTTC
cdr3_length: 14; d_call: -; clone_size: -; j_call: TRBJ1-2; v_call: TRBV10-3; cdr3_aa: CAIRPLTGGAGYTF; cdr3_nt: TGTGCCATCAGACCCCTGACGGGGGGAGCTGGCTACACCTTC
cdr3_length: 14; d_call: TRBD1; clone_size: -; j_call: TRBJ2-3; v_call: TRBV5-1; cdr3_aa: CASSPGQQLDTQYF; cdr3_nt: TGCGCCAGCAGCCCGGGACAGCAACTGGATACGCAGTATTTT
cdr3_length: 12; d_call: TRBD1; clone_size: -; j_call: TRBJ2-1; v_call: TRBV29-1; cdr3_aa: CSVRTGSNEQFF; cdr3_nt: TGCAGCGTGCGGACAGGTTCGAATGAGCAGTTCTTC
cdr3_length: 12; d_call: -; clone_size: -; j_call: TRBJ1-2; v_call: TRBV29-1; cdr3_aa: CSGIGYRGGYTF; cdr3_nt: TGCAGCGGCATAGGGTATCGGGGTGGCTACACCTTC
cdr3_length: 14; d_call: -; clone_size: -; j_call: TRBJ2-1; v_call: TRBV6-5; cdr3_aa: CASSYWAGANEQFF; cdr3_nt: TGTGCCAGCAGTTACTGGGCGGGGGCCAATGAGCAGTTCTTC
cdr3_length: 14; d_call: -; clone_size: few; j_call: TRBJ1-1; v_call: TRBV19; cdr3_aa: CASSPDSVYTEAFF; cdr3_nt: TGTGCCAGTAGCCCGGACAGCGTGTACACTGAAGCTTTCTTT
cdr3_length: 15; d_call: TRBD2; clone_size: few; j_call: TRBJ2-2; v_call: TRBV11-1; cdr3_aa: CASSFAAGVTGELFF; cdr3_nt: TGTGCCAGCAGCTTCGCCGCGGGAGTCACCGGGGAGCTGTTTTTT
cdr3_length: 14; d_call: TRBD1; clone_size: -; j_call: TRBJ1-5; v_call: TRBV13; cdr3_aa: CASSARGSDQPQHF; cdr3_nt: TGTGCCAGCAGCGCCAGGGGGTCTGATCAGCCCCAGCATTTT
cdr3_length: 12; d_call: -; clone_size: -; j_call: TRBJ2-7; v_call: TRBV12-3/TRBV12-4; cdr3_aa: CASSRTGTGQYF; cdr3_nt: TGTGCCAGCAGTCGGACCGGGACTGGGCAGTACTTC
cdr3_length: 14; d_call: -; clone_size: -; j_call: TRBJ2-7; v_call: TRBV6-1; cdr3_aa: CASSGAEGTYEQYF; cdr3_nt: TGTGCCAGCAGTGGAGCGGAGGGAACCTACGAGCAGTACTTC
cdr3_length: 15; d_call: -; clone_size: -; j_call: TRBJ1-1; v_call: TRBV5-1; cdr3_aa: CASSLVGGTNTEAFF; cdr3_nt: TGCGCCAGCAGCTTGGTCGGGGGAACGAACACTGAAGCTTTCTTT
cdr3_length: 13; d_call: -; clone_size: -; j_call: TRBJ1-1; v_call: TRBV2; cdr3_aa: CASSFTENTEAFF; cdr3_nt: TGTGCCAGCAGTTTCACAGAGAACACTGAAGCTTTCTTT
cdr3_length: 13; d_call: -; clone_size: -; j_call: TRBJ2-7; v_call: TRBV4-3; cdr3_aa: CASSQGLSYEQYF; cdr3_nt: TGCGCCAGCAGCCAGGGGCTATCTTACGAGCAGTACTTC